This T cell receptor beta chain is from a study of T cell responses to AZD1222 COVID-19 vaccine. Turning to the study itself: Analyses pooled second doses at about 4 or about 12 weeks. Study conclusions and caveats: Spike-specific TCRs gained breadth and depth after people received two AZD1222 doses. Most donors were white British, females outnumbered males, and clonal diversity was possibly underestimated. Nearly half of unique spike-specific TCRs reportedly avoided B.1.351 and B.1.1.7 mutated regions.

A remark on this clone: Antigen: not known.

Measured with immunoSEQ multiplex PCR; TCRdb has only the in-frame clones, and not every one. The sample shows 150,000 or so clones, about 93% of them seen only once. The germline CDR1 and CDR2 sequences are PRHDT and FYEKMQ (reference sequence). V gave up 5 bases and J gave up 5 bases; unmatched junction bases: 11. The CDR3 sequence is 16 residues long. The chain employs TRBV13 and TRBJ2-5; TRBD2 aligns across 10 bases. This material consisted of peripheral blood, taken on day 0 of AZD1222 vaccination. The receptor's source is an adult in good health. The CDR3 loop is CASSLLAGEAGETQYF. CDR3 coding DNA: TGTGCCAGCAGCCTCCTAGCGGGGGAGGCTGGGGAGACCCAGTACTTC.